Each of the 11 T cell receptor beta chains below was sequenced from the same sample in a study of tumor and adjacent non-tumor tissue in lung cancer. This sample's RNA came from whole unsorted tissue. Three rounds of nested PCR, following a modified ARM-PCR protocol, produced the TCRbeta library. From the multiplex PCR reads, TCRdb called clonotypes with MiXCR, one entry per CDR3 protein. The sample holds approximately 79,000 distinct CDR3 sequences, roughly 72% seen once. The material sequenced was lung tumor tissue. These receptors were collected from a woman between 40 and 55 years old with non-small cell lung cancer.

This clonotype was picked up many times. CDR3: CAWSDHLTGTFGYGYTF. In nucleotides, the CDR3 is TGTGCCTGGAGTGACCACTTGACCGGGACCTTTGGCTATGGCTACACCTTC. The chain has TRBV30 and TRBJ1-2, with D possibly matching TRBD1 (5 bases). Trimming shortened V by 1 base and J by 4 bases, and 22 bases separated the two germline ends. The CDR3 extends over 17 amino acids. Germline V lookup: CDR1 GTSNPN, CDR2 SVGIG (reference sequence).

Of note for this clonotype: This likely comes from a read error, as the CDR3 has no conserved phenylalanine or tryptophan at its end. CDR3: CASSISGGAWDTQYS. The CDR3 DNA is TGTGCCAGCAGCATTAGCGGTGGGGCTTGGGATACCCAGTACTCC. The chain employs TRBV11-2 and TRBJ2-5, with D possibly matching TRBD2 (6 bases). The V gene lost 5 bases and the J gene lost 8 bases, with 21 bases spanning the gap. The CDR3 covers 15 residues. The germline V gene has CDR1 SGHAT and CDR2 FQNNGV.

This clonotype occurred many times. The rearrangement joins TRBV23-1 to TRBJ2-3, with D hard to call. TRBV23-1 is an ORF, and what it does is uncertain. CDR3 length: 9 residues. In DNA form, the CDR3 reads TGCAAGAAAGGAGATACGCAGTATTTT. Amino acid sequence: CKKGDTQYF.

As regards this clonotype: Sequence at one end of the junction differs from germline and may be a read error. This chain uses TRBV11-3 with TRBJ2-5; no firm D call. The CDR3 loop spans 15 amino acids. CDR1 SGHNT and CDR2 YENEEA come from the germline V gene. The CDR3 protein is CDSSPDDLGQETRYF. DNA of the CDR3: TGTGACAGCAGCCCGGACGACTTAGGCCAGGAGACCCGGTACTTC. The full variable domain, in which reference TRBV11-3 and TRBJ2-5 provide the parts outside the CDR3, is EAGVVQSPRYKIIEKKQPVAFWCNPISGHNTLYWYLQNLGQGPELLIRYENEEAVDDSQLPKDRFSAERLKGVDSTLKIQPAELGDSAVYLCDSSPDDLGQETRYFGPGTRLLVL.

A remark on this clonotype: Given a much more abundant clone one base away, this may be a read error. This is likely a read error, given that the CDR3 carries no conserved phenylalanine or tryptophan at its end. The chain couples TRBV28 to TRBJ2-7, with a weak D call TRBD2 (6 bases). The germline CDR1 and CDR2 sequences are MDHEN and SYDVKM. This CDR3 is 14 amino acids long. V was cut by 6 bases and J by 2 bases, with 14 bases left in between. This CDR3 is CASSPGTETYEQYL. The DNA for the CDR3 is TGTGCCAGCAGCCCGGGGACTGAAACCTACGAGCAGTACCTC.

This clonotype has ten or more counts. The V gene is TRBV12-3 or TRBV12-4, the J gene TRBJ2-1; D is ambiguous. V was cut by 4 bases and J by 7 bases, with 8 bases left in between. This CDR3 is built from 12 residues. CDR3 DNA: TGTGCCAGCAGTTCCGGCCTGAATGAGCAGTTCTTC. Translation gives CASSSGLNEQFF.

This clonotype was seen many times. The chain joins TRBV5-4 to TRBJ2-5; TRBD1 might be the D (6 bases). CDR1 and CDR2 (germline): SGHNT, YYREEE (reference sequence). Trimming pared 4 bases from V and 2 bases from J, leaving 12 bases between. This CDR3 spans 14 amino acids. The DNA of the CDR3 is TGTGCCAGCAGCCGGACAGTGGGACAAGAGACCCAGTACTTC. This gives the protein CASSRTVGQETQYF.

A note on this clonotype: A junction end diverges from the germline sequence, so it may reflect a read error. The J gene is TRBJ2-7, the V gene TRBV28; TRBD1 matches 8 bases. Germline CDR1 reads MDHEN; CDR2 reads SYDVKM. This CDR3 comprises 13 residues. In nucleotides, the CDR3 is TGTGTCAGCAGGGGACAGGCAGTTTACGAGCAGTACTTC. Its protein product is CVSRGQAVYEQYF.

About this clonotype itself: The CDR3 ends on some other residue instead of the conserved phenylalanine or tryptophan, so this is likely a read error. J is TRBJ2-7 and V is TRBV10-2, with 10 bases aligning to TRBD2. With 7 bases clipped from V and 9 bases from J, the junction kept 12 bases outside the gene matches. CDR1 is WSHSY and CDR2 is SAAADI in the germline V gene. This CDR3 comprises 14 residues. The CDR3 loop reads CASKLTPSGGGQYI. In DNA, the CDR3 is TGCGCCAGCAAATTGACGCCTAGCGGGGGCGGGCAGTACATC.

A word on this clonotype: The junction departs from the called germline gene at one end, perhaps through a read error. V and J are TRBV11-2 and TRBJ2-1, with D possibly TRBD1 on 5 matching bases. This CDR3 is 15 amino acids long. The germline V gene has CDR1 SGHAT and CDR2 FQNNGV. As DNA, the CDR3 is TGTACCAGCAGCTCACAGCAGGGCTCCTACAATGAGCGGTTCTTC. Protein product: CTSSSQQGSYNERFF.

The count of this clonotype is one. A junction end diverges from the germline sequence, so it may reflect a read error. V gene TRBV6-2 or TRBV6-3 combines with J gene TRBJ2-3; D unclear. CDR3 length equals 12 residues. In germline, CDR1 is MNHEY, CDR2 SVGEGT. In DNA, the CDR3 is TGTGCCAGCACTTACAACGGAGATATGCAGTATTTT. This sequence encodes CASTYNGDMQYF.